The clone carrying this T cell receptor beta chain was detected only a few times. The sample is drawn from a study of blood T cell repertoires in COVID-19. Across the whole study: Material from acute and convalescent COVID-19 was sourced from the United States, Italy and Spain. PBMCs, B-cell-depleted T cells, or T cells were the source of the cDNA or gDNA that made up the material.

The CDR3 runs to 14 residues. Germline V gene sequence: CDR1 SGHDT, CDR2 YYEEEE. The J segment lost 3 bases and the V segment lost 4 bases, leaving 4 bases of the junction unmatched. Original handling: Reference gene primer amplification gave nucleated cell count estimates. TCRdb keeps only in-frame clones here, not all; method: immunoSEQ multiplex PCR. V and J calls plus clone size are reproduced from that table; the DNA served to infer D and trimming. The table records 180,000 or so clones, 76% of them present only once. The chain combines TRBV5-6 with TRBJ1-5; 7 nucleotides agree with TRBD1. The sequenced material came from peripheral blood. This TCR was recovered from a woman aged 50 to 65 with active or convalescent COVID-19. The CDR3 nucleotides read TGTGCCAGCAGCCGACAGGGAGACAATCAGCCCCAGCATTTT. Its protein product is CASSRQGDNQPQHF.